This T cell receptor (beta chain) was retrieved from a study of PD-1 blockade in classical Hodgkin lymphoma. TCRdb's table, derived via immunoSEQ multiplex PCR, lists solely in-frame clones and lacks some. Of about 23,000 clones listed, roughly two thirds are singletons. There was relapse after autologous stem cell transplantation in every patient, and there was variation in brentuximab vedotin exposure. This receptor was taken from a human donor with classical Hodgkin lymphoma. Sequencing was performed on peripheral blood mononuclear cells (PBMCs), taken at baseline.

CDR3: CASLSTGTDTQYF. CDR3 nucleotide sequence: TGTGCCAGCTTATCGACGGGCACAGATACGCAGTATTTT. This chain joins TRBV18 and TRBJ2-3; D unresolved. Trimming removed 7 bases at V and 1 base at J, with 9 bases between. Germline values: CDR1 KGHSH, CDR2 LQKENI. CDR3 size: 13 residues.